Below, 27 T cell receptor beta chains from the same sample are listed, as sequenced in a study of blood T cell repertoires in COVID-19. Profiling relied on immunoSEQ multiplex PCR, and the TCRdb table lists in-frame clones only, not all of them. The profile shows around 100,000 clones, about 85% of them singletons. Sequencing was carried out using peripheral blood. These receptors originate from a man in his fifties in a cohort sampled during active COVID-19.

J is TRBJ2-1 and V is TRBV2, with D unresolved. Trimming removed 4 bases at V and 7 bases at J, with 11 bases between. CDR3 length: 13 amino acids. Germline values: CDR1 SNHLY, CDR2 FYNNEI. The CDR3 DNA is TGTGCCAGCAGTGGACACTTTGTGAATGAGCAGTTCTTC. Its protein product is CASSGHFVNEQFF.

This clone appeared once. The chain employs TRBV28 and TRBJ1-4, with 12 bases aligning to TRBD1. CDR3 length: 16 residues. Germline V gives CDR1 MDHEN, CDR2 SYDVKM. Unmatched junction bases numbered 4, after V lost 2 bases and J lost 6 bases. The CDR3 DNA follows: TGTGCCAGCAGTTTAGGGGGACAGGGGGCAGATGAAAAACTGTTTTTT. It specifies CASSLGGQGADEKLFF.

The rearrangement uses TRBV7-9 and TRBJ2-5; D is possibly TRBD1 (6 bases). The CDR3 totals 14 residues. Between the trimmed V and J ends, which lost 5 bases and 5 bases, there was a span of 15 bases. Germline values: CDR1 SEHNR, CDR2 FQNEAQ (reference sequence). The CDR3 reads CASSRAVTGETQYF. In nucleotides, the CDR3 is TGTGCCAGCAGCCGGGCCGTAACAGGGGAGACCCAGTACTTC.

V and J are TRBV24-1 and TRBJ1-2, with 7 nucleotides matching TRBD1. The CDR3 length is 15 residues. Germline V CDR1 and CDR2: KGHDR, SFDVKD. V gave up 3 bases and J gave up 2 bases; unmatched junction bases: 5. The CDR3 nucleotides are TGTGCCACCAGTGATCCCACGACAGGGAACTATGGCTACACCTTC. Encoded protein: CATSDPTTGNYGYTF.

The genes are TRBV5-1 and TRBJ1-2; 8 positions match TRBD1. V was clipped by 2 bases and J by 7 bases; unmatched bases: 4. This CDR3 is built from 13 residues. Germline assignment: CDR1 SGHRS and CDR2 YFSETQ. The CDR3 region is CASSLQGVSGYTF. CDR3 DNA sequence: TGCGCCAGCAGCTTACAGGGGGTGAGTGGCTACACCTTC.

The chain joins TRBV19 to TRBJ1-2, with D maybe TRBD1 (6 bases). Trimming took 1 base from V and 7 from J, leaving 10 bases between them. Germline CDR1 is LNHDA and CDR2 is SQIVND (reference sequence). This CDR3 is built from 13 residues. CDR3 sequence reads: CASSIVQGFGYTF. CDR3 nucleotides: TGTGCCAGTAGTATAGTACAGGGTTTTGGCTACACCTTC.

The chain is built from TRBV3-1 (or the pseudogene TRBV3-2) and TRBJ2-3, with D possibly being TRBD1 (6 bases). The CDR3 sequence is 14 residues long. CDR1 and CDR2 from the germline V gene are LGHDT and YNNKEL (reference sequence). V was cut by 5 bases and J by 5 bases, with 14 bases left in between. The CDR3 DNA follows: TGTGCCAGCAGCACCCGACAGGCGAGAGATACGCAGTATTTT. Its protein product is CASSTRQARDTQYF.

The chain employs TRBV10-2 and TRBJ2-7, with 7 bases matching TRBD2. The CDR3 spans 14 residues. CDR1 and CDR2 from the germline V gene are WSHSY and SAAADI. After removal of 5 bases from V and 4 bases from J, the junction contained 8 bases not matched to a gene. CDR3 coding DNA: TGCGCCAGCAGTCCCTATTCCGGGGGGTACGAGCAGTACGTC. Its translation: CASSPYSGGYEQYV.

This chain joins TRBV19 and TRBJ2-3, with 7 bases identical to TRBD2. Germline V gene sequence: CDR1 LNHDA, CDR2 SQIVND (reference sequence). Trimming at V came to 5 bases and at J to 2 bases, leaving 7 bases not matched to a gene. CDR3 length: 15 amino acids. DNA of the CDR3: TGTGCCAGTAGTCTCCAGCGGGGCTTCACAGATACGCAGTATTTT. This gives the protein CASSLQRGFTDTQYF.

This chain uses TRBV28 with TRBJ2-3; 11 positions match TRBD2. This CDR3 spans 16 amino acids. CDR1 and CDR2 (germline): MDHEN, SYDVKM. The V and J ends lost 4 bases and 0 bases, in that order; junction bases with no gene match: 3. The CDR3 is CASSSSGGYSTDTQYF. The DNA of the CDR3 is TGTGCCAGCAGTTCTAGCGGGGGGTATAGCACAGATACGCAGTATTTT.

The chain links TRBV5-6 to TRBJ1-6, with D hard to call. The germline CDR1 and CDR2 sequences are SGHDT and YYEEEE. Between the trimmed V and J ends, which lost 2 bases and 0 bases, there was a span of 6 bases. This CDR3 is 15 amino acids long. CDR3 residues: CASSFSGSYNSPLHF. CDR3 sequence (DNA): TGTGCCAGCAGCTTTTCAGGCTCCTATAATTCACCCCTCCACTTT.

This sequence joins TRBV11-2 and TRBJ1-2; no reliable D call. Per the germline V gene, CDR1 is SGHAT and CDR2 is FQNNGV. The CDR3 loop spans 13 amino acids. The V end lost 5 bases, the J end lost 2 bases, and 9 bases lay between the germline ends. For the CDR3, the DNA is TGTGCCAGCAGCCCGGGATTGAACTATGGCTACACCTTC. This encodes CASSPGLNYGYTF.

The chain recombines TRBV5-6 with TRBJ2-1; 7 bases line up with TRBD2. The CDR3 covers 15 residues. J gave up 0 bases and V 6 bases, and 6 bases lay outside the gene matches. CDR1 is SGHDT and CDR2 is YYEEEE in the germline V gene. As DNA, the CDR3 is TGTGCCAGCAATTTTCGGGGGGTCTCCTACAATGAGCAGTTCTTC. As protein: CASNFRGVSYNEQFF.

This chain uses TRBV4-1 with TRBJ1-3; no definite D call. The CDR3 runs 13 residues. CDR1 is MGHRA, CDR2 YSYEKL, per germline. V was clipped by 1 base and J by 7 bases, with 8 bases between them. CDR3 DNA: TGCGCCAGCAGCCAAGTAACGGGGAACACCATATATTTT. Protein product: CASSQVTGNTIYF.

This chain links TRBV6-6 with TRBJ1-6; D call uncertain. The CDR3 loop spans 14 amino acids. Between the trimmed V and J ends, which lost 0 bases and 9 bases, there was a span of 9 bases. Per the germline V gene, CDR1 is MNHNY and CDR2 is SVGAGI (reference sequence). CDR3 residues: CASSYSSAGSPLHF. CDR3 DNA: TGTGCCAGCAGTTACTCGTCAGCAGGTTCACCCCTCCACTTT.

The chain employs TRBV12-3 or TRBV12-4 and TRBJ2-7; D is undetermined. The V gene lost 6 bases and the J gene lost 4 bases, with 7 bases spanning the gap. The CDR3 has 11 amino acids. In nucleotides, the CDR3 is TGTGCCAGCAGCGCCGGTTACGAGCAGTACGTC. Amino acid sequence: CASSAGYEQYV.

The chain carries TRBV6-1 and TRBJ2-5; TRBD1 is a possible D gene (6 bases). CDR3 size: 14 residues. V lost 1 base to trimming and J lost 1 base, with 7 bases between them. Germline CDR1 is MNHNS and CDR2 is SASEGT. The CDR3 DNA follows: TGTGCCAGCAGTGAAGTGGACAGCCAAGAGACCCAGTACTTC. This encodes CASSEVDSQETQYF.

The CDR3 nucleotides are TGTGCCAGCAGTAGCTTAGCGGGGATGACGAACACCGGGGAGCTGTTTTTT. Encoded protein: CASSSLAGMTNTGELFF. The J gene is TRBJ2-2, the V gene TRBV6-4, with 8 positions matching TRBD2. CDR1 is MRHNA, CDR2 SNTAGT, per germline. This CDR3 comprises 17 residues. The trim removed 5 bases at V and 0 bases at J, leaving 8 bases unmatched.

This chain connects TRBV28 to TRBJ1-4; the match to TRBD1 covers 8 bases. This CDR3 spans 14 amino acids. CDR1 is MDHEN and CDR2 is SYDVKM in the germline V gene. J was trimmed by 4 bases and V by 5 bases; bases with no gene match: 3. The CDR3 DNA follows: TGTGCCAGCAGTCGAGGACAGGGTAATGAAAAACTGTTTTTT. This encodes CASSRGQGNEKLFF. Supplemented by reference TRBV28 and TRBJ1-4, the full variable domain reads DVKVTQSSRYLVKRTGEKVFLECVQDMDHENMFWYRQDPGLGLRLIYFSYDVKMKEKGDIPEGYSVSREKKERFSLILESASTNQTSMYLCASSRGQGNEKLFFGSGTQLSVL.

The CDR3 region has the DNA TGCGCCAGCATCACAGGGCAACTCAGCCATGAGCAGTTCTTC. Translated, it gives CASITGQLSHEQFF. J is TRBJ2-1 and V is TRBV10-2, with TRBD1 as a possible D gene (6 bases). The germline V gene has CDR1 WSHSY and CDR2 SAAADI. CDR3 length: 14 amino acids. The ends were cut back, 7 bases at V and 8 bases at J, with 18 bases in the middle.

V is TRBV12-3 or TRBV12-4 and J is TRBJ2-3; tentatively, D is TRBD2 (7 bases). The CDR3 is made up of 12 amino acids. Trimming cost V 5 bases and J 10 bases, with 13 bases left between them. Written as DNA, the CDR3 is TGTGCCAGCAGTATCCGGGGGGCAGCGCAGTATTTT. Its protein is CASSIRGAAQYF.

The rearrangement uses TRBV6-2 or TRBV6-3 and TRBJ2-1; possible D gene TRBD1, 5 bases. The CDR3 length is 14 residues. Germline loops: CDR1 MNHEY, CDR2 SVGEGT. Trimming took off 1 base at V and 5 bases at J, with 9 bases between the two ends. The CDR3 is CASSYLGADNEQFF. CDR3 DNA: TGTGCCAGCAGTTACTTAGGGGCGGACAATGAGCAGTTCTTC.

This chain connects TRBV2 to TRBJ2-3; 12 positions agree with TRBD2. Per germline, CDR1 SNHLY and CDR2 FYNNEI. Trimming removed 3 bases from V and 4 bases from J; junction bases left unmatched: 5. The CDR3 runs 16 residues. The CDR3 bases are TGTGCCAGCAGTGACCTAGCGGGGGGGCCAGCAGATACGCAGTATTTT. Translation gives CASSDLAGGPADTQYF. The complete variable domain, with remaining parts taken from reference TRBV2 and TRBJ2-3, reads EPEVTQTPSHQVTQMGQEVILRCVPISNHLYFYWYRQILGQKVEFLVSFYNNEISEKSEIFDDQFSVERPDGSNFTLKIRSTKLEDSAMYFCASSDLAGGPADTQYFGPGTRLTVL.

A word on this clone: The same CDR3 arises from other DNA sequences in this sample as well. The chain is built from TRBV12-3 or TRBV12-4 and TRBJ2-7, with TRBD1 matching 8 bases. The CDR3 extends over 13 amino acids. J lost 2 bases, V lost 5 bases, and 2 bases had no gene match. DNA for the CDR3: TGTGCCAGCAGTCGACAGGGGACCTACGAGCAGTACGTC. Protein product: CASSRQGTYEQYV.

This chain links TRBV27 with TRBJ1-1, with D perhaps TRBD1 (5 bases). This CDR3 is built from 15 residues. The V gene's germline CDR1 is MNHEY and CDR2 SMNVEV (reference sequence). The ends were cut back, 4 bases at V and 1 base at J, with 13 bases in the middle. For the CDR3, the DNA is TGTGCCAGCAGTTCTCCGACAAGGGGGAACACTGAAGCTTTCTTT. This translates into CASSSPTRGNTEAFF.

In DNA, the CDR3 is TGCGCCAGCAGCTTGGCCGCAAAGGGGGAAGAAGCTTTCTTT. This encodes CASSLAAKGEEAFF. This chain joins TRBV5-1 and TRBJ1-1, with D possibly TRBD1 on 6 matching bases. The germline CDR1 and CDR2 sequences are SGHRS and YFSETQ. The CDR3 is 14 residues long. The V and J ends lost 0 bases and 8 bases respectively, with 14 bases between them.

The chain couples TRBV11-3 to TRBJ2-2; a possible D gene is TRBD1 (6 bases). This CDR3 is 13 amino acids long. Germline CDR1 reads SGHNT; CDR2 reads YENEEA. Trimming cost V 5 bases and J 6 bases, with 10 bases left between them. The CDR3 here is CASSVQGAGELFF. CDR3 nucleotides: TGTGCCAGCAGCGTACAGGGTGCCGGGGAGCTGTTTTTT.